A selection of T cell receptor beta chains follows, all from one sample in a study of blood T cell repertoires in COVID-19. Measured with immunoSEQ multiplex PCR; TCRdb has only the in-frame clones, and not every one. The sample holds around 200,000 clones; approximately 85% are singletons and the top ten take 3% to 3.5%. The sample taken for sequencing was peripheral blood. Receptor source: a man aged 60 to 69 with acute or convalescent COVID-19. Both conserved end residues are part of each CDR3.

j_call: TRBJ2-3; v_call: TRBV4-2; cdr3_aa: CASSQAGSSTDTQYF
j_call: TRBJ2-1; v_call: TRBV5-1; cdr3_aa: CASSLAFRTPNEQFF
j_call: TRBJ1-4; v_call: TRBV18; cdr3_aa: CASSPRDRGATNEKLFF
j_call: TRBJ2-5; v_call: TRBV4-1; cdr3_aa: CASSRWGGARGEETQYF
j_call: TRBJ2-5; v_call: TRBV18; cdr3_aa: CASSPQYQGETQYF
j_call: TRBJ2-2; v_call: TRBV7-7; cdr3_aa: CASSLKGNSGELFF
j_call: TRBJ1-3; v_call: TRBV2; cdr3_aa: CASTRGDSGNTIYF
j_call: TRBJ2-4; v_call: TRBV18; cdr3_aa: CASSLQGYEAKNIQYF
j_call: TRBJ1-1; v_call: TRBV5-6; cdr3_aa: CASSSLDRTMNTEAFF
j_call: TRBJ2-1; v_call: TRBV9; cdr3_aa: CASSVTSGRAVEQFF
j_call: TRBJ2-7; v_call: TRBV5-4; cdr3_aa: CASSLVRRSHEQYF
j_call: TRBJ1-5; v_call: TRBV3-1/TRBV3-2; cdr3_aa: CASSTRDRNQPQHF
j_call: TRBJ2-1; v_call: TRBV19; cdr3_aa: CASSIGLLEQFF
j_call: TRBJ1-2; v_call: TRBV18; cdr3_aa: CASSQGVGNYGYTF
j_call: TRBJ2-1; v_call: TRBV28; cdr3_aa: CASSLTSGNSYNEQFF
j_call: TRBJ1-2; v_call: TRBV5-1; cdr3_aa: CASSSTWGQGSDGYTF
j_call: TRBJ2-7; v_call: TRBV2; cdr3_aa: CASSARTGGFEQYF
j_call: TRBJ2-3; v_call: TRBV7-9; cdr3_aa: CASSSRTSGDTQYF
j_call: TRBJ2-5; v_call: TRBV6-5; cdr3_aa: CASGRGEGETQYF
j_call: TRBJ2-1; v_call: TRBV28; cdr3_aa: CASSIYSGSSYNEQFF
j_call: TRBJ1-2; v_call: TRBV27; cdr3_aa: CASRLGSTGYYGYTF
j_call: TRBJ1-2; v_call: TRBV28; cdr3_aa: CASSFQQYGYTF
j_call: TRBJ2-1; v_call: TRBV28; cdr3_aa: CASSALLAGAVF
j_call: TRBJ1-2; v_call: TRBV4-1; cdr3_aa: CASSPSEAGGSGYTF
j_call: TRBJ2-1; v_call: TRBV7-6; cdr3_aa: CASSSPGMPEQFF
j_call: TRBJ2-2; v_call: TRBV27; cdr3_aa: CASSLWANTGELFF
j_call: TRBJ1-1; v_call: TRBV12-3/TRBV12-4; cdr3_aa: CASTYHPEVAFF
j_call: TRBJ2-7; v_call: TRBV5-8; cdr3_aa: CASSPDRDREQYF
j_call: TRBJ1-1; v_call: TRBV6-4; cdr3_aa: CASSEEGNTEAFF
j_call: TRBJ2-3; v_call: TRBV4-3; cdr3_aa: CASSLRQDSTDTQYF
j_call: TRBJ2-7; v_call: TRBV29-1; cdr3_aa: CSVEDDDRANEQYF
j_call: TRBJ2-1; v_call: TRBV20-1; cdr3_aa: CSAPRRGEQFF
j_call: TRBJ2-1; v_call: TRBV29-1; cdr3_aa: CSVEELAGDPNEQFF
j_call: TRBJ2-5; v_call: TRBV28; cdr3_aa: CASSLGGRAGRGTQYF
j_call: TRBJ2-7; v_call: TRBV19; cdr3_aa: CASSGTLSYEQYF
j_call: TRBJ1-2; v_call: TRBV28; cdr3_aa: CASIPDRVSYGYTF
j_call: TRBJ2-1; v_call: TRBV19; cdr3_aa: CASMTSGVNEQFF
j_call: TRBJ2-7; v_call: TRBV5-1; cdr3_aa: CASSTASTNEQYF
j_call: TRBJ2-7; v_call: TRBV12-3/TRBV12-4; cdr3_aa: CASSGSYEQYF
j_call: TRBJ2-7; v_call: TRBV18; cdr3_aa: CASSLGLLPTYEQYF
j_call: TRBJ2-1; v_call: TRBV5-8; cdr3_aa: CASSLQLAGVVGEQFF